These T cell receptor beta chains were read from a single sample in a study of metastatic and nonmetastatic thyroid tumors. TCRdb called clones again from the PCR reads with MiXCR. Altogether 25,000 to 30,000 clones are present, around 15% being singletons, with the ten largest covering 4.7%. Sequencing was done on a sample of blood. Receptors originate from a female donor with papillary thyroid cancer or a benign thyroid nodule (not recorded which). Some clones in this sample may be carry-over from other donors' samples. Both conserved end residues are part of each CDR3. D genes are given only for firm matches. Rows may omit the clone size; those that give it use once, few, many or a size class.

V: TRBV6-1
size: few
D: TRBD1
J: TRBJ2-2
DNA: TGTGCCACCATTGGACAGGCCTTCACCCGGGAGCTGTTTTTT
CDR3: CATIGQAFTRELFF

V: TRBV30
size: many
D: TRBD1
J: TRBJ2-5
DNA: TGTGCCCTCACGGGACAGGGAAGTCATGGAGAGACCCAGTACTTC
CDR3: CALTGQGSHGETQYF

V: TRBV4-2
size: many
D: NA
J: TRBJ1-6
DNA: TGTGCCAGCAGCCCCGAGGGTATTCCTAATTCACCCCTCCACTTT
CDR3: CASSPEGIPNSPLHF

V: TRBV5-1
size: many
D: NA
J: TRBJ1-5
DNA: TGCGCCAGCAGCTTGGACGACAATCAGCCCCAGCATTTT
CDR3: CASSLDDNQPQHF

V: TRBV5-4
size: NA
D: NA
J: TRBJ1-6
DNA: TGTGCCAGCAGCTTGGCCGGGCCGACGAATTCACCCCTCCACTTT
CDR3: CASSLAGPTNSPLHF

V: TRBV2
size: few
D: TRBD2
J: TRBJ2-1
DNA: TGTGCCAGCAGTGACCCACGGGCTAGCGGGGGGGGTAATGAGCAGTTCTTC
CDR3: CASSDPRASGGGNEQFF

V: TRBV15
size: few
D: NA
J: TRBJ2-5
DNA: TGTGCCACCAGCAGACTAGGGGGGGAGACCCAGTACTTC
CDR3: CATSRLGGETQYF

V: TRBV7-2
size: NA
D: NA
J: TRBJ2-1
DNA: TGTGCCAGCAGCTTACGCTGGGAGCAGTTCTTC
CDR3: CASSLRWEQFF

V: TRBV10-2
size: many
D: TRBD1
J: TRBJ2-1
DNA: TGCGCCAGCAGTGAGGGGACAGGGGGTACTGAGCAGTTCTTC
CDR3: CASSEGTGGTEQFF

V: TRBV7-9
size: NA
D: NA
J: TRBJ2-7
DNA: TGTGCCAGCAGCCCCAGGGGGGGGGACGAGCAGTACTTC
CDR3: CASSPRGGDEQYF

V: TRBV12-3/TRBV12-4
size: few
D: NA
J: TRBJ1-2
DNA: TGTGCCAGCAGTGCAGGGTATGGCTACACCTTC
CDR3: CASSAGYGYTF

V: TRBV7-2
size: many
D: NA
J: TRBJ1-5
DNA: TGTGCCAGCAGCTCTCAGGGTCGTCAGCCCCAGCATTTT
CDR3: CASSSQGRQPQHF

V: TRBV6-2/TRBV6-3
size: NA
D: TRBD2
J: TRBJ2-1
DNA: TGTGCCAGCAGTTATTTGGGACTAGCGGGGGTTATTTACAATGAGCAGTTCTTC
CDR3: CASSYLGLAGVIYNEQFF

V: TRBV5-1
size: few
D: NA
J: TRBJ2-2
DNA: TGCGCCAGCAGCTCACACTTCACCGGGGAGCTGTTTTTT
CDR3: CASSSHFTGELFF

V: TRBV29-1
size: few
D: NA
J: TRBJ2-1
DNA: TGCAGCGGAAGGGGTTCTTACCACAATGAGCAGTTCTTC
CDR3: CSGRGSYHNEQFF

V: TRBV9
size: many
D: TRBD2
J: TRBJ2-1
DNA: TGTGCCAGCAGCGTAGATCAGCGGGGGGGATCTCTCATGTTGAATGAGCAGTTCTTC
CDR3: CASSVDQRGGSLMLNEQFF

V: TRBV18
size: NA
D: NA
J: TRBJ2-1
DNA: TGTGCCAGCTCACCTGGGACGCCCCTGAGCTCCTACAATGAGCAGTTCTTC
CDR3: CASSPGTPLSSYNEQFF

V: TRBV20-1
size: many
D: NA
J: TRBJ2-7
DNA: TGCAGTGCTAGAGATTCGGAGGGATACTACGAGCAGTACTTC
CDR3: CSARDSEGYYEQYF

V: TRBV19
size: NA
D: NA
J: TRBJ2-2
DNA: TGTGCCAGTAGTATAGACAGGGCAGGGGTAACCACCGGGGAGCTGTTTTTT
CDR3: CASSIDRAGVTTGELFF

V: TRBV20-1
size: many
D: NA
J: TRBJ1-5
DNA: TGCAGTGCTAGAGATTCCCAGCAGGGCCAGCCCCAGCATTTT
CDR3: CSARDSQQGQPQHF

V: TRBV6-6
size: NA
D: TRBD2
J: TRBJ2-7
DNA: TGTGCCAGCAGTTACCAAACTAGCGGGACCCACGAGCAGTACTTC
CDR3: CASSYQTSGTHEQYF

V: TRBV20-1
size: many
D: NA
J: TRBJ2-3
DNA: TGCAGTGCTAGAGTTTTACCAGATACGCAGTATTTT
CDR3: CSARVLPDTQYF

V: TRBV11-2
size: NA
D: NA
J: TRBJ1-6
DNA: TGTGCCAGCAGCTTAGTAGGGGTCTCTAATTCACCCCTCCACTTT
CDR3: CASSLVGVSNSPLHF

V: TRBV12-3/TRBV12-4
size: NA
D: NA
J: TRBJ2-2
DNA: TGTGCCAGCCTAAGGCTTGGGGGAATACGCACCGGGGAGCTGTTTTTT
CDR3: CASLRLGGIRTGELFF

V: TRBV5-5
size: NA
D: NA
J: TRBJ1-3
DNA: TGTGCCAGCAGCTTAGGGCAGCTAATCAGAAACACCATATATTTT
CDR3: CASSLGQLIRNTIYF

V: TRBV11-2
size: NA
D: TRBD1
J: TRBJ1-4
DNA: TGTGCCAGCAGCTGGGGACAGGGTAATGAAAAACTGTTTTTT
CDR3: CASSWGQGNEKLFF

V: TRBV9
size: many
D: TRBD2
J: TRBJ2-2
DNA: TGTGCCAGCAGCGTTACTAGCGGGGCCCTCACCGGGGAGCTGTTTTTT
CDR3: CASSVTSGALTGELFF

V: TRBV5-1
size: NA
D: TRBD1
J: TRBJ1-2
DNA: TGCGCCAGCAGCCTCACAGGGGGAGATGGCTACACCTTC
CDR3: CASSLTGGDGYTF

V: TRBV20-1
size: many
D: NA
J: TRBJ2-2
DNA: TGCAGTGCTAGTAGGTCGGACACCGGGGAGCTGTTTTTT
CDR3: CSASRSDTGELFF

V: TRBV2
size: many
D: NA
J: TRBJ1-1
DNA: TGTGCCAGCAATGCACAGATGAACACTGAAGCTTTCTTT
CDR3: CASNAQMNTEAFF

V: TRBV7-2
size: NA
D: NA
J: TRBJ1-4
DNA: TGTGCCAGCAGCAGACAGGTTAATGAAAAACTGTTTTTT
CDR3: CASSRQVNEKLFF

V: TRBV6-1
size: medium-sized
D: NA
J: TRBJ1-1
DNA: TGTGCCAGCAGTTTATCGGGGACGAACACTGAAGCTTTCTTT
CDR3: CASSLSGTNTEAFF

V: TRBV6-2/TRBV6-3
size: many
D: NA
J: TRBJ1-5
DNA: TGTGCCAGCAGACGCAGCCGGGGAGGAAATCAGCCCCAGCATTTT
CDR3: CASRRSRGGNQPQHF

V: TRBV19
size: many
D: TRBD2
J: TRBJ2-1
DNA: TGTGCCAGTAGTATGAATCCGGGACTAGCGGGCATTTATGAGCAGTTCTTC
CDR3: CASSMNPGLAGIYEQFF

V: TRBV2
size: many
D: TRBD1
J: TRBJ1-4
DNA: TGTGCCAGCAGAGACCGGACAGGGGAGGAAAAACTGTTTTTT
CDR3: CASRDRTGEEKLFF

V: TRBV2
size: many
D: TRBD1
J: TRBJ2-5
DNA: TGTGCCAGCGCCGCCACAGGGGGCGTGGAGACCCAGTACTTC
CDR3: CASAATGGVETQYF

V: TRBV20-1
size: NA
D: NA
J: TRBJ1-6
DNA: TGCAGTGCTTACAAGAGGGCCTATAATTCACACATCCACTTT
CDR3: CSAYKRAYNSHIHF

V: TRBV7-6
size: NA
D: NA
J: TRBJ1-5
DNA: TGTGCCAGCAGCTTAGGGCAGGGGAGTCAGCCCCAGCATTTT
CDR3: CASSLGQGSQPQHF

V: TRBV6-1
size: medium-sized
D: NA
J: TRBJ1-5
DNA: TGTGCCAGCAGTGAAGCGGGGCAAGGACGGCAGCCCCAGCATTTT
CDR3: CASSEAGQGRQPQHF

V: TRBV6-4
size: NA
D: TRBD2
J: TRBJ2-7
DNA: TGTGCCAGGCCCCCCCGCGCCCGGCTACGGACTAGCGGGTCTCGGAGCTACGAGCAGTACTTC
CDR3: CARPPRARLRTSGSRSYEQYF

V: TRBV5-1
size: NA
D: NA
J: TRBJ1-2
DNA: TGCGCCAGCAGCTTGGATCAGGGGTACTATGGCTACACCTTC
CDR3: CASSLDQGYYGYTF

V: TRBV4-1
size: NA
D: NA
J: TRBJ2-5
DNA: TGCGCCAGCAGTCAGGGAGGCGGTATGGAGACCCAGTACTTC
CDR3: CASSQGGGMETQYF

V: TRBV7-9
size: many
D: TRBD2
J: TRBJ2-7
DNA: TGTGCCAGCAGCTTACTAGCGGGGGAGTTGGGCGAGCAGTACTTC
CDR3: CASSLLAGELGEQYF

V: TRBV27
size: NA
D: TRBD2
J: TRBJ2-2
DNA: TGTGCCAGCAGTTTATTAACTATCGGGGGGGGTCTCCTCACCGGGGAGCTGTTTTTT
CDR3: CASSLLTIGGGLLTGELFF

V: TRBV19
size: many
D: TRBD2
J: TRBJ2-1
DNA: TGTGCCAGTAGTTCAGTAGCGGGAGGAAAAAATGAGCAGTTCTTC
CDR3: CASSSVAGGKNEQFF

V: TRBV6-6
size: NA
D: TRBD2
J: TRBJ2-3
DNA: TGTGCCAGCAGTCCCCGGCCCCCTAGCGGGGGCAACACAGATACGCAGTATTTT
CDR3: CASSPRPPSGGNTDTQYF

V: TRBV18
size: NA
D: TRBD1
J: TRBJ2-1
DNA: TGTGCCAGCCAGAAGACGGGACAGGGGGGTTATGAGCAGTTCTTC
CDR3: CASQKTGQGGYEQFF

V: TRBV9
size: NA
D: TRBD2
J: TRBJ2-6
DNA: TGTGCCAGCAGCGTCGGGACTAGCGGGGGTGGCAACGTCCTGACTTTC
CDR3: CASSVGTSGGGNVLTF

V: TRBV20-1
size: many
D: NA
J: TRBJ2-7
DNA: TGCAGTGCTAACAGGAAGTACGAGCAGTACTTC
CDR3: CSANRKYEQYF

V: TRBV10-3
size: medium-sized
D: NA
J: TRBJ1-1
DNA: TGTGCCATCAGTGCTGACGGAGGAAACACTGAAGCTTTCTTT
CDR3: CAISADGGNTEAFF

V: TRBV5-1
size: many
D: NA
J: TRBJ2-7
DNA: TGCGCCAGCAGCTTGACAGACCCGGGGTTTGGCGAGCAGTACTTC
CDR3: CASSLTDPGFGEQYF

V: TRBV10-2
size: NA
D: NA
J: TRBJ1-3
DNA: TGCGCCAGCATGATTGGGGGGCAAGGAAACATCATATATTTT
CDR3: CASMIGGQGNIIYF